The 24 T cell receptor beta chains given below trace back to one sample, sequenced in a study of T cell responses to AZD1222 COVID-19 vaccine. Profiled with immunoSEQ multiplex PCR; TCRdb holds only in-frame clones, not every one. This repertoire shows over 110,000 clones, approximately 94% found once; its top ten account for roughly 5%. This specimen consisted of peripheral blood, obtained on day 0 of AZD1222 vaccination. All receptors come from an adult in good health.

This chain links TRBV7-8 with TRBJ1-6; D ambiguous. Germline assignment: CDR1 SGHVS and CDR2 FQNEAQ. The CDR3 is made up of 16 amino acids. The V and J ends lost 1 base and 4 bases respectively, with 11 bases between them. The CDR3 nucleotides are TGTGCCAGCAGCTTAGAGCAGGCCTCATATAATTCACCCCTCCACTTT. Amino acids: CASSLEQASYNSPLHF.

The chain recombines TRBV7-9 with TRBJ2-7, with 10 bases that match TRBD1. The CDR3 is 17 residues long. Unmatched junction bases numbered 9, after V lost 2 bases and J lost 2 bases. Germline loops: CDR1 SEHNR, CDR2 FQNEAQ (reference sequence). In DNA, the CDR3 is TGTGCCAGCAGCTTACCGGGGGCCGGGACAGGGGCCTACGAGCAGTACTTC. Translation: CASSLPGAGTGAYEQYF.

The chain employs TRBV10-2 and TRBJ1-1; 8 bases align to TRBD1. The CDR3 is 17 amino acids. Trimming took 6 bases from V and 3 from J; bases not matched to a gene: 15. Germline CDR1 WSHSY, CDR2 SAAADI. The CDR3 DNA reads as TGCGCCAGCAGAGGTCCCCGGACAGGGAAAAGAGACACTGAAGCTTTCTTT. It codes for CASRGPRTGKRDTEAFF.

V usage is TRBV5-1 and J usage is TRBJ2-7, with a tentative D call TRBD1 (6 bases). Looked up from germline, CDR1 is SGHRS and CDR2 is YFSETQ. V lost 4 bases to trimming and J lost 2 bases, with 13 bases between them. This CDR3 contains 14 residues. For the CDR3, the DNA is TGCGCCAGCAGCCCCGGGACACTAGCCTACGAGCAGTACTTC. Encoded protein: CASSPGTLAYEQYF.

V and J are TRBV5-5 and TRBJ2-7; unclear D gene. Germline V gene lookup returns CDR1 SGHKS and CDR2 YYEKEE (reference sequence). Between the trimmed V and J ends, which lost 6 bases and 1 base, there was a span of 8 bases. This CDR3 comprises 12 residues. CDR3 amino acids: CASTPGSYEQYF. DNA of the CDR3: TGTGCCAGCACCCCGGGTTCCTACGAGCAGTACTTC.

The chain couples TRBV10-3 to TRBJ2-5, with TRBD2 matching over 8 bases. The better agreement between TRBJ2-7 and the DNA end casts doubt on the J call. The CDR3 runs 12 residues. Germline V gene data show CDR1 as ENHRY and CDR2 as SYGVKD. The CDR3 region has the DNA TGTGCCATCTCTCGGGGGGGCGGCGAGCAGTACTTC. It codes for CAISRGGGEQYF.

The CDR3 reads CASSQGGGWPQHF. The CDR3 DNA follows: TGCGCCAGCAGCCAAGGGGGAGGGTGGCCCCAGCATTTT. The chain joins TRBV4-1 to TRBJ1-5; unclear D gene. The V gene lost 1 base and the J gene lost 9 bases, with 10 bases spanning the gap. The germline gives CDR1 MGHRA, CDR2 YSYEKL. The CDR3 is made up of 13 amino acids.

This clone appeared a single time. The chain employs TRBV11-2 and TRBJ2-3; tentatively, D is TRBD2 (5 bases). This CDR3 has 12 residues. Germline CDR1 and CDR2: SGHAT and FQNNGV. Deletions cut 5 bases from V and 5 bases from J, with 8 bases between. Here the CDR3 DNA reads TGTGCCAGCAGCGCCGCGGGAGATACGCAGTATTTT. Translating gives CASSAAGDTQYF. The whole variable domain, remainder taken from reference TRBV11-2 and TRBJ2-3, is EAGVAQSPRYKIIEKRQSVAFWCNPISGHATLYWYQQILGQGPKLLIQFQNNGVVDDSQLPKDRFSAERLKGVDSTLKIQPAKLEDSAVYLCASSAAGDTQYFGPGTRLTVL.

The V and J genes are TRBV7-6 and TRBJ2-7; the D is unclear. Germline CDR1 and CDR2: SGHVS and FNYEAQ. The CDR3 spans 17 residues. Trimming took 1 base from V and 2 from J, leaving 18 bases between them. CDR3 DNA sequence: TGTGCCAGCAGCTTAGGTTCCGGACCCCGAGGCACCTACGAGCAGTACTTC. This translates into CASSLGSGPRGTYEQYF. Combining the CDR3 with reference TRBV7-6 and TRBJ2-7 gives the whole variable domain GAGVSQSPRYKVTKRGQDVALRCDPISGHVSLYWYRQALGQGPEFLTYFNYEAQQDKSGLPNDRFSAERPEGSISTLTIQRTEQRDSAMYRCASSLGSGPRGTYEQYFGPGTRLTVT.

The gene calls are TRBV7-8 and TRBJ2-1; D uncertain. Per the germline V gene, CDR1 is SGHVS and CDR2 is FQNEAQ. Between the trimmed V and J ends, which lost 0 bases and 6 bases, there was a span of 9 bases. This CDR3 region has 14 residues. Written as DNA, the CDR3 is TGTGCCAGCAGCTTAGCTCGTCAACCCAATGAGCAGTTCTTC. Protein product: CASSLARQPNEQFF.

The gene calls are TRBV19 and TRBJ1-5, with 7 nucleotides matching TRBD1. The germline V gene encodes CDR1 LNHDA and CDR2 SQIVND (reference sequence). The CDR3 contains 13 residues. Unmatched junction bases numbered 5, after V lost 7 bases and J lost 5 bases. DNA for the CDR3: TGTGCCAGTAATGACAGGGTGGATCAGCCCCAGCATTTT. Protein: CASNDRVDQPQHF. The full variable domain, completed using reference TRBV19 and TRBJ1-5, is DGGITQSPKYLFRKEGQNVTLSCEQNLNHDAMYWYRQDPGQGLRLIYYSQIVNDFQKGDIAEGYSVSREKKESFPLTVTSAQKNPTAFYLCASNDRVDQPQHFGDGTRLSIL.

The rearrangement uses TRBV7-9 and TRBJ2-3, with 9 bases lining up with TRBD2. Trimming removed 7 bases from V and 0 bases from J; junction bases left unmatched: 17. Germline assignment: CDR1 SEHNR and CDR2 FQNEAQ (reference sequence). This CDR3 comprises 19 residues. DNA for the CDR3: TGTGCCAGCACGCCTTATTCAAGGGCGGGAGGGCCTAGCACAGATACGCAGTATTTT. This translates into CASTPYSRAGGPSTDTQYF.

This clone appeared a single time. This sequence joins TRBV5-1 and TRBJ1-1; D uncertain. Germline V gene lookup returns CDR1 SGHRS and CDR2 YFSETQ. The CDR3 consists of 13 residues. Trimming left V 1 base short and J 3 bases short, with 7 bases between. Here the CDR3 DNA reads TGCGCCAGCAGCTTGAAGTGGGACACTGAAGCTTTCTTT. Protein: CASSLKWDTEAFF.

The genes are TRBV24-1 and TRBJ1-2; 8 bases are a match to TRBD1. Trimming at V came to 10 bases and at J to 4 bases, leaving 4 bases not matched to a gene. The germline V gene has CDR1 KGHDR and CDR2 SFDVKD. This CDR3 has 12 amino acids. The CDR3 loop is CATWTGTYGYTF. The CDR3 nucleotides are TGTGCCACTTGGACAGGGACCTATGGCTACACCTTC.

This clone was detected once. For the CDR3, the DNA is TGTGCCACCAGTGATACGGGGGGTGAAGCTTTCTTT. Its protein is CATSDTGGEAFF. This rearrangement joins TRBV24-1 to TRBJ1-1; weak D call: TRBD1 (5 bases). This CDR3 spans 12 amino acids. V was cut by 3 bases and J by 7 bases, with 8 bases left in between. CDR1 KGHDR and CDR2 SFDVKD come from the germline V gene.

The genes are TRBV7-9 and TRBJ2-7; a possible D gene is TRBD1 (6 bases). CDR1 SEHNR and CDR2 FQNEAQ come from the germline V gene (reference sequence). The length of the CDR3 is 15 residues. Trimming removed 2 bases from V and 3 bases from J, with 14 bases in between. The CDR3 reads CASSLMGHHYYEQYF. The CDR3 DNA is TGTGCCAGCAGCTTAATGGGACACCATTACTACGAGCAGTACTTC.

The chain recombines TRBV10-3 with TRBJ1-1; perhaps TRBD1 as D (6 bases). This CDR3 has 14 amino acids. Germline-derived CDR1 and CDR2 are ENHRY and SYGVKD. With 4 bases removed from V and 6 bases from J, the gap between germline ends came to 15 bases. CDR3 amino acids: CAISAGVLGAEAFF. The DNA of the CDR3 is TGTGCCATCAGTGCAGGGGTCCTTGGCGCTGAAGCTTTCTTT.

The CDR3 region is CASSIALGEGYGYTF. CDR3 nucleotides: TGTGCCAGTAGTATCGCACTTGGTGAGGGCTATGGCTACACCTTC. The genes are TRBV19 and TRBJ1-2; D gene ambiguous. V dropped 3 bases and J dropped 4 bases, with 15 bases sitting between them. The CDR3 sequence is 15 residues long. Germline V gene data show CDR1 as LNHDA and CDR2 as SQIVND (reference sequence).

The rearrangement links TRBV28 to TRBJ2-7; 7 bases match TRBD1. This CDR3 is built from 14 residues. The V gene end was trimmed by 4 bases and the J gene end by 2 bases; junction bases not matched to a gene: 5. CDR1 is MDHEN, CDR2 SYDVKM, per germline. In DNA form, the CDR3 reads TGTGCCAGCAGTTCGACAGGGTTTCCCTACGAGCAGTACTTC. Its protein is CASSSTGFPYEQYF.

The chain joins TRBV25-1 to TRBJ2-7; D is possibly TRBD1 (7 bases). Germline V gene data show CDR1 as MGHDK and CDR2 as SYGVNS. V lost 4 bases and J 5 bases, leaving 15 bases between the germline ends. This CDR3 region has 14 residues. The CDR3 reads CASSVAGGNNEQYF. The DNA for the CDR3 is TGTGCCAGCAGTGTCGCAGGGGGGAATAACGAGCAGTACTTC.

This CDR3 reads CASSRNYGYTF. The CDR3 DNA sequence: TGTGCCAGTAGCCGCAACTATGGCTACACCTTC. The chain joins TRBV19 to TRBJ1-2; D gene unclear. CDR3 size: 11 residues. Trimming took 6 bases from V and 2 from J, leaving 4 bases between them. Germline values: CDR1 LNHDA, CDR2 SQIVND (reference sequence).

The chain employs TRBV5-1 and TRBJ2-7, with TRBD2 identical over 10 bases. V shed 4 bases, J shed 3 bases, and the junction held 10 bases outside the gene matches. Germline lookup yields CDR1 SGHRS and CDR2 YFSETQ. This CDR3 has 16 residues. The CDR3 loop reads CASSGRSGGESYEQYF. CDR3 bases: TGCGCCAGCAGCGGGCGGAGCGGGGGGGAAAGCTACGAGCAGTACTTC.

V and J are TRBV19 and TRBJ1-1; 12 bases line up with TRBD1. Germline CDR1 and CDR2: LNHDA and SQIVND (reference sequence). The CDR3 has 18 amino acids. V was pared by 3 bases and J by 1 base, with 9 bases of the junction left unmatched. This chain's CDR3 is CASSITGTGGGRNTEAFF. The CDR3 DNA follows: TGTGCCAGTAGTATTACGGGGACAGGGGGCGGAAGGAACACTGAAGCTTTCTTT.

This rearrangement joins TRBV28 to TRBJ1-2; TRBD1 matches at 9 bases. In germline, CDR1 is MDHEN, CDR2 SYDVKM. CDR3 length: 15 residues. Trimming at V came to 7 bases and at J to 4 bases, leaving 10 bases not matched to a gene. The CDR3 sequence: CASIDLQGAFYGYTF. The CDR3 region has the DNA TGTGCCAGCATAGACCTACAGGGGGCTTTCTATGGCTACACCTTC.